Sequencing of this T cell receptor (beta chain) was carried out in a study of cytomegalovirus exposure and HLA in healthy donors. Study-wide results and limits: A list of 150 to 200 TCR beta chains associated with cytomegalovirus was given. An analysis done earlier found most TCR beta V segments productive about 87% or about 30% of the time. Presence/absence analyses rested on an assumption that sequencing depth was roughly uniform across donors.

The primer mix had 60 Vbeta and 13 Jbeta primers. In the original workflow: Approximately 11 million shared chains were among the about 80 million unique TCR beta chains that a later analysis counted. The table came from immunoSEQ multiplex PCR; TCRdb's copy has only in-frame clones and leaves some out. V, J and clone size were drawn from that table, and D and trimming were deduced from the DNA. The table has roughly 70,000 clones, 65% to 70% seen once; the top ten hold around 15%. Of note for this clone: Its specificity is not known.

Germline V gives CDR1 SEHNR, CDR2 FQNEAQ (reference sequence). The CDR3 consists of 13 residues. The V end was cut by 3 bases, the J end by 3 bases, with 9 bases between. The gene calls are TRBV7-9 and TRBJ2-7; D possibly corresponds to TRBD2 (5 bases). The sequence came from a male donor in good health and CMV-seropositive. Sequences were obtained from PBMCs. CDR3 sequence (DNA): TGTGCCAGCAGCTTCGGGGATCGCTACGAGCAGTACTTC. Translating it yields CASSFGDRYEQYF. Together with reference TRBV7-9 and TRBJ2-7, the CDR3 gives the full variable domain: DTGVSQNPRHKITKRGQNVTFRCDPISEHNRLYWYRQTLGQGPEFLTYFQNEAQLEKSRLLSDRFSAERPKGSFSTLEIQRTEQGDSAMYLCASSFGDRYEQYFGPGTRLTVT.